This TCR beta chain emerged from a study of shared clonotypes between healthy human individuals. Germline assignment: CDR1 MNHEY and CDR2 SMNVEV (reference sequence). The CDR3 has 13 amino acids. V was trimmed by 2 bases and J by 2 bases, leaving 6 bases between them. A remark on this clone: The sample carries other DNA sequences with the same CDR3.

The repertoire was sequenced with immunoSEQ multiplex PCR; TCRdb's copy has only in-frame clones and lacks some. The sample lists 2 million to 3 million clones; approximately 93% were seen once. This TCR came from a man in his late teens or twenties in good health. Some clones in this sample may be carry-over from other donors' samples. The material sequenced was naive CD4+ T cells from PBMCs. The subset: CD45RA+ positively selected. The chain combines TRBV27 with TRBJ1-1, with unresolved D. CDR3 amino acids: CASSLGRNTEAFF. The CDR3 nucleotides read TGTGCCAGCAGTTTAGGGCGCAACACTGAAGCTTTCTTT.